This TCR beta chain was identified in a study of T cells in Graves' hyperthyroidism and ophthalmopathy. Findings and caveats of the study: Ophthalmopathy was separated from stable hyperthyroidism by a 13 V-J model.

Diagnosis of hyperthyroidism was new in patients aged 18 to 65, and its duration was under 2 months. Clinical symptoms, serum thyroxine, TRAb, thyroid ultrasound and orbital computed tomography established diagnosis. Deletions cut 3 bases from V and 4 bases from J, with 19 bases between. The CDR3 runs 16 residues. CDR1 is SGDLS, CDR2 YYNGEE, per germline. Amplified regions were TCR beta CDR3 sequences from RNA transcripts. Primed by the HTBI set, a first-round RT-PCR was run on the TCR CDR3. TCRdb recomputed calls from the multiplex PCR reads with MiXCR, one row per CDR3 protein. This sample has about 300,000 distinct CDR3 sequences, with more than 10% found just once. Comment on this clonotype: Its antigen is not identified.

The gene calls are TRBV9 and TRBJ2-5; tentatively, D is TRBD1 or TRBD2 (6 bases each). What was sequenced was blood. The sequence derives from a woman in her 30s with Graves' hyperthyroidism that later progressed to Graves' ophthalmopathy. This chain's CDR3 is CASSGQRGDYGETQYF. CDR3 nucleotide sequence: TGTGCCAGCAGCGGGCAGAGGGGGGATTACGGAGAGACCCAGTACTTC. The variable domain in full, with the rest retrieved from reference TRBV9 and TRBJ2-5, is DSGVTQTPKHLITATGQRVTLRCSPRSGDLSVYWYQQSLDQGLQFLIQYYNGEERAKGNILERFSAQQFPDLHSELNLSSLELGDSALYFCASSGQRGDYGETQYFGPGTRLLVL.